This passage covers 30 T cell receptor beta chains from one sample sequenced in a study of blood T cell repertoires in COVID-19. Profiling relied on immunoSEQ multiplex PCR, and the TCRdb table lists in-frame clones only, not all of them. The profile shows more than 150,000 clones, around 85% of them singletons. The sample consisted of peripheral blood. These receptor sequences come from a man aged 70 or older with active or convalescent COVID-19.

J is TRBJ2-2 and V is TRBV27; D might be TRBD2 (5 bases). Germline V gives CDR1 MNHEY, CDR2 SMNVEV (reference sequence). This CDR3 has 13 amino acids. With 5 bases removed from V and 1 base from J, the gap between germline ends came to 5 bases. The CDR3 DNA is TGTGCCAGCAGTGGAGGGAACACCGGGGAGCTGTTTTTT. It is translated as CASSGGNTGELFF.

This clone appeared a few times. This chain joins TRBV7-2 and TRBJ2-3, with D possibly being TRBD1 (6 bases). Germline V gene data show CDR1 as SGHTA and CDR2 as FQGNSA. V dropped 4 bases and J dropped 6 bases, with 20 bases sitting between them. This CDR3 spans 16 amino acids. The CDR3 protein is CASSSRPGAPRDTQYF. The CDR3 nucleotides read TGTGCCAGCAGCTCCCGACCAGGGGCTCCGCGGGATACGCAGTATTTT.

V is TRBV30 and J is TRBJ1-2, with D possibly matching TRBD1 (6 bases). The germline gives CDR1 GTSNPN, CDR2 SVGIG (reference sequence). This CDR3 spans 14 amino acids. The V end was cut by 5 bases, the J end by 4 bases, with 17 bases between. The CDR3 sequence is CAWGGTREAYGYTF. The CDR3 DNA reads TGTGCCTGGGGCGGGACACGGGAGGCCTATGGCTACACCTTC. Supplemented by reference TRBV30 and TRBJ1-2, the full variable domain reads SQTIHQWPATLVQPVGSPLSLECTVEGTSNPNLYWYRQAAGRGLQLLFYSVGIGQISSEVPQNLSASRPQDRQFILSSKKLLLSDSGFYLCAWGGTREAYGYTFGSGTRLTVV.

The chain recombines TRBV3-1 (or the pseudogene TRBV3-2) with TRBJ2-7; TRBD1 matches 10 bases. Germline lookup yields CDR1 LGHDT and CDR2 YNNKEL (reference sequence). V shed 4 bases, J shed 2 bases, and the junction held 5 bases outside the gene matches. This CDR3 has 15 residues. The CDR3 loop is CASSPGGTGAYEQYF. DNA for the CDR3: TGTGCCAGCAGCCCCGGGGGGACAGGGGCCTACGAGCAGTACTTC.

This chain joins TRBV5-1 and TRBJ1-1; 7 bases are a match to TRBD1. V lost 0 bases to trimming and J lost 5 bases; unmatched junction nucleotides: 1. Germline loops: CDR1 SGHRS, CDR2 YFSETQ. The CDR3 runs to 13 residues. The CDR3 sequence is CASSLETGTEAFF. CDR3 DNA: TGCGCCAGCAGCTTGGAGACAGGGACTGAAGCTTTCTTT.

The chain couples TRBV27 to TRBJ1-2, with 7 bases lining up with TRBD1. The germline V gene has CDR1 MNHEY and CDR2 SMNVEV (reference sequence). V lost 5 bases and J lost 4; bases outside the gene matches: 10. This CDR3 spans 15 amino acids. As DNA, the CDR3 is TGTGCCAGCAGTCTATACCCGACAGGGACCTATGGCTACACCTTC. Translating gives CASSLYPTGTYGYTF.

The V and J genes are TRBV5-1 and TRBJ1-2, with 7 bases matching TRBD1. CDR1 is SGHRS, CDR2 YFSETQ, per germline. Losses at the gene ends were 0 bases for V and 11 bases for J; bases not matched to a gene: 10. CDR3 size: 14 residues. The CDR3, as DNA: TGCGCCAGCAGCTTGGATGCAGCAGGGGGGACTTACACCTTC. As protein: CASSLDAAGGTYTF. Complete variable domain (other parts from reference TRBV5-1 and TRBJ1-2): KAGVTQTPRYLIKTRGQQVTLSCSPISGHRSVSWYQQTPGQGLQFLFEYFSETQRNKGNFPGRFSGRQFSNSRSEMNVSTLELGDSALYLCASSLDAAGGTYTFGSGTRLTVV.

The chain recombines TRBV29-1 with TRBJ2-5; tentative D call: TRBD2 (6 bases). Germline V gives CDR1 SQVTM, CDR2 ANQGSEA. The V and J ends lost 6 bases and 7 bases respectively, with 15 bases between them. The length of the CDR3 is 12 residues. In DNA form, the CDR3 reads TGCAGCGTGAAAAAACCCGGGGGGACCCAGTACTTC. Translating it yields CSVKKPGGTQYF. The variable domain in full, with the rest retrieved from reference TRBV29-1 and TRBJ2-5, is SAVISQKPSRDICQRGTSLTIQCQVDSQVTMMFWYRQQPGQSLTLIATANQGSEATYESGFVIDKFPISRPNLTFSTLTVSNMSPEDSSIYLCSVKKPGGTQYFGPGTRLLVL.

The V and J genes are TRBV3-1 (or the pseudogene TRBV3-2) and TRBJ1-1, with 7 bases identical to TRBD1. Germline assignment: CDR1 LGHDT and CDR2 YNNKEL (reference sequence). This CDR3 comprises 13 residues. J gave up 5 bases and V 3 bases, and 3 bases lay outside the gene matches. In nucleotides, the CDR3 is TGTGCCAGCAGCCATGACAGGGAGACTGAAGCTTTCTTT. It encodes CASSHDRETEAFF.

The chain carries TRBV29-1 and TRBJ1-1; no firm D call. Germline lookup yields CDR1 SQVTM and CDR2 ANQGSEA. V gave up 6 bases and J gave up 1 base, with 12 bases separating them. The CDR3 loop spans 13 amino acids. The CDR3 is CSVSQTGNTEAFF. The CDR3 nucleotides are TGCAGCGTCTCACAAACGGGGAACACTGAAGCTTTCTTT.

The J gene is TRBJ1-6, the V gene TRBV7-2; tentative D call: TRBD1 (5 bases). This CDR3 comprises 18 residues. CDR1 is SGHTA and CDR2 is FQGNSA in the germline V gene. Trimming left V 4 bases short and J 5 bases short, with 21 bases between. Written as DNA, the CDR3 is TGTGCCAGCAGCTCGGAGGGGCAATCGCCGAACAATAATTCACCCCTCCACTTT. It codes for CASSSEGQSPNNNSPLHF. Full variable domain (remainder filled in from reference TRBV7-2 and TRBJ1-6): GAGVSQSPSNKVTEKGKDVELRCDPISGHTALYWYRQSLGQGLEFLIYFQGNSAPDKSGLPSDRFSAERTGGSVSTLTIQRTQQEDSAVYLCASSSEGQSPNNNSPLHFGNGTRLTVT.

J is TRBJ1-1 and V is TRBV10-3, with D possibly being TRBD1 (6 bases). This CDR3 is built from 14 residues. V lost 3 bases to trimming and J lost 5 bases, with 13 bases between them. Germline V gene lookup returns CDR1 ENHRY and CDR2 SYGVKD. The chain's CDR3 is CAISDGTLRTEAFF. The CDR3 coding sequence is TGTGCCATCAGTGATGGGACACTGCGAACTGAAGCTTTCTTT.

In DNA, the CDR3 is TGTGCCATCGGGACTAGCGGGAGTGCGCAGTTCTTC. Protein sequence: CAIGTSGSAQFF. This chain uses TRBV6-5 with TRBJ2-1; 14 bases are a match to TRBD2. The CDR3 totals 12 residues. J was trimmed by 12 bases and V by 10 bases; bases with no gene match: 5. Germline V gene data show CDR1 as MNHEY and CDR2 as SVGAGI.

The chain has TRBV6-5 and TRBJ1-5; 9 nucleotides agree with TRBD1. This CDR3 comprises 13 residues. CDR1 and CDR2 from the germline V gene are MNHEY and SVGAGI. The V gene end was trimmed by 6 bases and the J gene end by 7 bases; junction bases not matched to a gene: 4. This CDR3 is CASRRDRVQPQHF. CDR3 sequence (DNA): TGTGCCAGCAGAAGGGACAGGGTCCAGCCCCAGCATTTT.

The genes are TRBV6-2 or TRBV6-3 and TRBJ2-1, with 13 bases aligning to TRBD2. The CDR3 sequence is 18 residues long. Germline V CDR1 and CDR2: MNHEY, SVGEGT. Germline trimming cut 3 bases from V and 8 bases from J; bases unmatched to any gene: 13. The CDR3 sequence is CASSYHTPGTSGIDEQFF. As DNA, the CDR3 is TGTGCCAGCAGTTATCACACTCCCGGGACTAGCGGGATAGATGAGCAGTTCTTC.

This chain uses TRBV3-1 (or the pseudogene TRBV3-2) with TRBJ1-5, with 8 bases aligning to TRBD1. The germline gives CDR1 LGHDT, CDR2 YNNKEL (reference sequence). This CDR3 has 15 amino acids. Trimming cost V 0 bases and J 4 bases; bases outside gene matches: 2. DNA of the CDR3: TGTGCCAGCAGCCAAGACCACAGGGGGAATCAGCCCCAGCATTTT. Translation: CASSQDHRGNQPQHF.

The V and J genes are TRBV5-4 and TRBJ2-7, with D possibly being TRBD1 (5 bases). Trimming pared 1 base from V and 2 bases from J, leaving 10 bases between. This CDR3 has 14 residues. Germline V gene data show CDR1 as SGHNT and CDR2 as YYREEE (reference sequence). The CDR3, as DNA: TGTGCCAGCAGCTTGAACCAGGGAACCTACGAGCAGTACTTC. It yields the protein CASSLNQGTYEQYF. Full variable domain (outside the CDR3, taken from reference TRBV5-4 and TRBJ2-7): ETGVTQSPTHLIKTRGQQVTLRCSSQSGHNTVSWYQQALGQGPQFIFQYYREEENGRGNFPPRFSGLQFPNYSSELNVNALELDDSALYLCASSLNQGTYEQYFGPGTRLTVT.

This chain connects TRBV10-2 to TRBJ2-1; 14 bases agree with TRBD2. Germline V gives CDR1 WSHSY, CDR2 SAAADI. The CDR3 is 16 amino acids. The V segment lost 5 bases and the J segment 5 bases; nucleotides outside the gene matches: 5. The CDR3 coding sequence is TGCGCCAGCAGTCGAGGACTAGCGGGAGGTGACAATGAGCAGTTCTTC. This codes for CASSRGLAGGDNEQFF.

The chain uses TRBV7-2 and TRBJ1-2; 7 positions match TRBD1. The CDR3 covers 14 residues. J gave up 8 bases and V 2 bases, and 8 bases lay outside the gene matches. Germline V gives CDR1 SGHTA, CDR2 FQGNSA. The CDR3 spells CASSLYQTGPGYTF. The DNA for the CDR3 is TGTGCCAGCAGCTTATATCAGACAGGGCCAGGCTACACCTTC.

The rearrangement joins TRBV7-6 to TRBJ2-7; D gene uncertain. V lost 2 bases, J lost 0 bases, and 14 bases lay in between. The CDR3 runs 16 residues. The germline V gene has CDR1 SGHVS and CDR2 FNYEAQ. In DNA, the CDR3 is TGTGCCAGCAGCTTACGGCCGGAGACGGTCTCCTACGAGCAGTACTTC. Amino acids: CASSLRPETVSYEQYF.

This clone appeared a single time. V is TRBV18 and J is TRBJ1-3, with TRBD1 matching 7 bases. This CDR3 has 17 amino acids. V shed 4 bases and J 0 bases; nucleotides not matched to a gene: 9. The germline gives CDR1 KGHSH, CDR2 LQKENI. The DNA of the CDR3 is TGTGCCAGCTCACTGTCCGGGACAGCAAGCTCTGGAAACACCATATATTTT. Its translation: CASSLSGTASSGNTIYF.

V usage is TRBV5-1 and J usage is TRBJ2-3; possible D gene TRBD1, 6 bases. The CDR3 consists of 15 residues. Germline lookup yields CDR1 SGHRS and CDR2 YFSETQ. Trimming left V 4 bases short and J 6 bases short, with 18 bases between. CDR3 sequence (DNA): TGCGCCAGCAGCCTGGGACACCGTGTTTGGGATACGCAGTATTTT. It is translated as CASSLGHRVWDTQYF.

This clone was seen just once. V usage is TRBV5-1 and J usage is TRBJ1-5; possible D gene TRBD1, 5 bases. CDR1 is SGHRS and CDR2 is YFSETQ in the germline V gene. This CDR3 region has 14 residues. Trimming pared 0 bases from V and 6 bases from J, leaving 10 bases between. The CDR3 sequence is CASSLAGGGQPQHF. The CDR3 bases are TGCGCCAGCAGCTTGGCGGGGGGTGGTCAGCCCCAGCATTTT.

The table lists this clone with a few counts. The chain couples TRBV18 to TRBJ2-7; possibly TRBD1 for D (5 bases). Between the trimmed V and J ends, which lost 3 bases and 1 base, there was a span of 7 bases. CDR1 and CDR2 (germline): KGHSH, LQKENI. The CDR3 runs 13 residues. In DNA form, the CDR3 reads TGTGCCAGCTCACCCGACAGTTCCTACGAGCAGTACTTC. The encoded protein is CASSPDSSYEQYF.

The chain uses TRBV10-3 and TRBJ2-1, with no clear D. The ends were cut back, 6 bases at V and 0 bases at J, with 12 bases in the middle. CDR3 length equals 15 residues. Germline assignment: CDR1 ENHRY and CDR2 SYGVKD. Here the CDR3 reads CAIRSLVSSYNEQFF. The CDR3 DNA reads as TGTGCCATCAGGTCCCTGGTGAGCTCCTACAATGAGCAGTTCTTC.

The rearrangement uses TRBV7-2 and TRBJ1-1; D gene uncertain. Trimming cost V 1 base and J 8 bases, with 17 bases left between them. Germline V gives CDR1 SGHTA, CDR2 FQGNSA. This CDR3 comprises 15 residues. The CDR3 spells CASSLEANQMKEAFF. Here the CDR3 DNA reads TGTGCCAGCAGCTTAGAAGCTAACCAAATGAAGGAAGCTTTCTTT.

The V gene is TRBV19, the J gene TRBJ1-1; D gene ambiguous. Looked up from germline, CDR1 is LNHDA and CDR2 is SQIVND (reference sequence). Trimming pared 0 bases from V and 3 bases from J, leaving 14 bases between. The CDR3 is 16 residues long. In nucleotides, the CDR3 is TGTGCCAGTAGTATAGATCTGGAGGGTAGGTACACTGAAGCTTTCTTT. It yields the protein CASSIDLEGRYTEAFF.

V is TRBV3-1 (or the pseudogene TRBV3-2) and J is TRBJ1-6, with a weak D call TRBD1 (5 bases). This CDR3 contains 14 residues. Germline V gene lookup returns CDR1 LGHDT and CDR2 YNNKEL (reference sequence). The germline V and J ends were trimmed by 4 bases and 5 bases, with 9 bases remaining between them. The CDR3 coding sequence is TGTGCCAGCAGCCTCAGGGTCGATAATTCACCCCTCCACTTT. As protein: CASSLRVDNSPLHF.

J is TRBJ1-3 and V is TRBV9, with D maybe TRBD1 (5 bases). Germline V CDR1 and CDR2: SGDLS, YYNGEE. Trimming removed 1 base at V and 8 bases at J, with 16 bases between. The CDR3 is made up of 15 amino acids. CDR3 sequence: CASSVLTGGVDTIYF. CDR3 coding DNA: TGTGCCAGCAGCGTATTAACGGGGGGAGTGGACACCATATATTTT.

The chain uses TRBV13 and TRBJ1-2, with 8 bases identical to TRBD1. CDR1 and CDR2 from the germline V gene are PRHDT and FYEKMQ (reference sequence). Germline trimming cut 0 bases from V and 6 bases from J; bases unmatched to any gene: 6. The length of the CDR3 is 15 residues. This chain's CDR3 is CASSLGTQGEDGYTF. CDR3 bases: TGTGCCAGCAGCTTAGGGACACAGGGGGAGGATGGCTACACCTTC.